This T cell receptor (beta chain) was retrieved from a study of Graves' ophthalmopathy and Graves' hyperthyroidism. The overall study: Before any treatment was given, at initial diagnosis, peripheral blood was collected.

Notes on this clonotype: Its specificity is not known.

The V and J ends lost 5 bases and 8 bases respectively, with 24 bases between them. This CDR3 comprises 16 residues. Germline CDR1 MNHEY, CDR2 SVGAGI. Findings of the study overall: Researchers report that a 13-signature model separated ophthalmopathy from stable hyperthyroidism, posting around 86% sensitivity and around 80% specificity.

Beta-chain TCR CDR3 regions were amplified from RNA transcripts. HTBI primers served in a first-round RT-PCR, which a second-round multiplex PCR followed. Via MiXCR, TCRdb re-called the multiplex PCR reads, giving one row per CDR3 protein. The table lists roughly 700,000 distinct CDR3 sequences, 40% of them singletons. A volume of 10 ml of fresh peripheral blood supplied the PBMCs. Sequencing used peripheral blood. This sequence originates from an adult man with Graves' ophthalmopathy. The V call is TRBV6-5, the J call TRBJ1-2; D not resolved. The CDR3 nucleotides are TGTGCCAGCAGTGATAAGGCGTTTGAAATACTGGGCGGCTACACCTTC. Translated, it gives CASSDKAFEILGGYTF.